The clone carrying this T cell receptor (beta chain) was recorded many times. Its antigen remains unidentified. A much larger clone lies one base from this, so it may be a read error. RNA transcripts served as the template for amplifying TCR beta CDR3 regions. A first-round RT-PCR of the TCR CDR3 used the HTBI primer set. In TCRdb, the multiplex PCR reads were re-called with MiXCR into one record per CDR3 protein. The repertoire holds a few hundred thousand distinct CDR3 sequences, over 15% seen once, with about 4% in the top ten. Patients were excluded because of uncontrolled infection, other autoimmune disease, pregnancy or lactation. This sample holds PBMCs from less than 13 ml fresh peripheral blood. The record originates from a study of T cells in Graves' hyperthyroidism and ophthalmopathy. Study details: Blood from the periphery was taken at initial diagnosis, before any treatment.

Findings and caveats of the study: Most thyroid clonotypes that were expanded above 0.001 also turned up in blood.

This TCR derives from a woman between 18 and 30 years old with Graves' hyperthyroidism. The sequencing input was blood.

The CDR3 bases are TGTGCCAGCAGCTACAGAGGTCGTGAAGGCACTGGAGCTTTCTTT. This translates into CASSYRGREGTGAFF. The V gene is TRBV28, the J gene TRBJ1-1; no firm D call. The length of the CDR3 is 15 residues. Germline V CDR1 and CDR2: MDHEN, SYDVKM.